Each of the 27 T cell receptor beta chains below was sequenced from the same sample in a study of molecular identifiers for immune sequencing clone quantification. A single record per CDR3 protein comes from TCRdb applying MiXCR to the PCR reads. The repertoire has 350,000 or so distinct CDR3 sequences, around a fifth of them found once; the top ten carry under 0.95%. Source material: naive CD8+ T cells from blood, with Jurkat cell RNA spiked in. This sample's subset: FACS-sorted CD8+CD4-CCR7+CD45RA+ naive T cells. These receptors were obtained from a human donor in good health. Some libraries in this study had Jurkat cell RNA spiked in.

Notes on this clonotype: A much more abundant neighbour one base away suggests this may be a read error. The rearrangement links TRBV29-1 to TRBJ2-2; TRBD1 is a possible D gene (6 bases). The germline gives CDR1 SQVTM, CDR2 ANQGSEA. The CDR3 loop spans 16 amino acids. CDR3 in DNA: TGCAGCGTTGAAGTTCAAGAGGACAGAAACACCGGGGAGCTGCTTTTT. This sequence encodes CSVEVQEDRNTGELLF.

A note on this clonotype: The junction does not match germline at one end; this may be a read error. The chain has TRBV5-1 and TRBJ2-3; 10 nucleotides agree with TRBD2. Germline CDR1 reads SGHRS; CDR2 reads YFSETQ. The CDR3 is 17 residues long. Here the CDR3 reads CASGLGVGTSGTDTQYF. The CDR3 DNA reads TGCGCCAGCGGCTTGGGGGTTGGGACTAGCGGCACAGATACGCAGTATTTT.

The chain links TRBV12-3 or TRBV12-4 to TRBJ2-7; D assignment may be TRBD1 or TRBD2 (8 bases each). The germline V and J ends were trimmed by 2 bases and 5 bases, with 16 bases remaining between them. CDR3 length equals 15 residues. CDR3 DNA sequence: TGTGCCAGCAGTTTACTCAGCGGGGGACAGGACGAGCAGTACTTC. Amino acid sequence: CASSLLSGGQDEQYF.

In the case of this clonotype: Since the CDR3 does not end with the conserved phenylalanine or tryptophan, this likely comes from a read error. J is TRBJ2-1 and V is TRBV27; D could derive from TRBD1 or TRBD2 (6 bases each). Trimming shortened V by 7 bases and J by 0 bases, and 19 bases separated the two germline ends. CDR3 length: 17 residues. Germline V CDR1 and CDR2: MNHEY, SMNVEV (reference sequence). The CDR3 nucleotides read TGTGCCAGCAACCCCAGCTCGGGGGCTAGCTCCTACAATGAGCAGTTCCTC. Translating gives CASNPSSGASSYNEQFL.

Ten or more counts support this clonotype. V gene TRBV7-9 combines with J gene TRBJ1-1; TRBD1 matches at 9 bases. This CDR3 contains 15 residues. CDR1 is SEHNR and CDR2 is FQNEAQ in the germline V gene (reference sequence). Trimming cost V 1 base and J 5 bases; bases outside gene matches: 5. The CDR3 region has the DNA TGTGCCAGCAGCTTAGGCAACAGGGGGCTTACTGAAGCTTTCTTT. Protein: CASSLGNRGLTEAFF.

This clonotype was detected ten times or more. The chain couples TRBV6-5 to TRBJ2-7; 8 bases map to TRBD2. Trimming took 5 bases from V and 0 from J; bases not matched to a gene: 15. The CDR3 loop spans 18 amino acids. Germline V lookup: CDR1 MNHEY, CDR2 SVGAGI. The CDR3: CASSPLAAGVSSSYEQYF. DNA for the CDR3: TGTGCCAGCAGTCCCCTGGCAGCGGGAGTCTCGAGCTCCTACGAGCAGTACTTC.

A word on this clonotype: One base away lies a much larger clone, so this may be a sequencing read error. J is TRBJ2-3 and V is TRBV2; 8 bases map to TRBD2. From germline, CDR1 is SNHLY and CDR2 FYNNEI. The V gene end was trimmed by 9 bases and the J gene end by 1 base; junction bases not matched to a gene: 6. The CDR3 is made up of 14 amino acids. The DNA for the CDR3 is TGTGCCAGTGACCTAGCGGGTGGCACAGATACGCAGTATTTT. Translated, it gives CASDLAGGTDTQYF.

The V and J genes are TRBV3-1 and TRBJ1-5; 12 bases align to TRBD1. Germline trimming cut 0 bases from V and 2 bases from J; bases unmatched to any gene: 8. The CDR3 contains 19 residues. Germline V gene data show CDR1 as LGHDT and CDR2 as YNNKEL (reference sequence). CDR3 amino acids: CASSQEQGTGGAGNQPQHF. The CDR3 DNA is TGTGCCAGCAGCCAAGAACAGGGGACAGGGGGCGCCGGCAATCAGCCCCAGCATTTT.

The gene calls are TRBV5-5 and TRBJ2-3; 14 positions agree with TRBD2. This CDR3 is 16 amino acids long. V shed 4 bases and J 4 bases; nucleotides not matched to a gene: 5. Germline values: CDR1 SGHKS, CDR2 YYEKEE (reference sequence). CDR3 loop: CASSPKGLAGADTQYF. Here the CDR3 DNA reads TGTGCCAGCAGCCCCAAGGGACTAGCGGGAGCAGATACGCAGTATTTT.

For this clonotype: The junction departs from the called germline gene at one end, perhaps through a read error. The rearrangement links TRBV10-3 to TRBJ2-3; a weak D match, TRBD2 (5 bases). The CDR3 extends over 10 amino acids. Germline CDR1 reads ENHRY; CDR2 reads SYGVKD. CDR3 bases: TGTGCCGCGGGCACAAATACGCAGTATTTT. This encodes CAAGTNTQYF.

This clonotype was seen many times. V and J are TRBV21-1 and TRBJ2-7; TRBD1 is the table's D call, not checked against the DNA. TRBV21-1 has pseudogene status. CDR3 size: 11 residues. CDR3 sequence: CAFKGAYEQYF. Written as DNA, the CDR3 is TGTGCTTTTAAGGGGGCCTACGAGCAGTACTTC.

The rearrangement uses TRBV3-1 and TRBJ1-1; D remains unclear. Germline CDR1 LGHDT, CDR2 YNNKEL (reference sequence). This CDR3 region has 14 residues. The ends were cut back, 1 base at V and 4 bases at J, with 10 bases in the middle. The chain's CDR3 is CASSQGGPGTEAFF. Written as DNA, the CDR3 is TGTGCCAGCAGCCAAGGAGGACCTGGCACTGAAGCTTTCTTT.

There are many counts of this clonotype. The rearrangement joins TRBV28 to TRBJ2-5, with D hard to call. V was pared by 7 bases and J by 0 bases, with 15 bases between. The CDR3 spans 15 residues. Germline V gene data show CDR1 as MDHEN and CDR2 as SYDVKM. The CDR3 sequence: CASTRSTGYQETQYF. The CDR3 bases are TGTGCCAGCACCAGAAGTACGGGCTACCAAGAGACCCAGTACTTC.

Details on this clonotype: This may arise from a read error, as a much more abundant clone is one base away. The rearrangement uses TRBV5-1 and TRBJ2-3; TRBD2 matches at 10 bases. The V gene end was trimmed by 4 bases and the J gene end by 6 bases; junction bases not matched to a gene: 8. Germline CDR1 is SGHRS and CDR2 is YFSETQ. The CDR3 sequence is 15 residues long. In nucleotides, the CDR3 is TGCGCCAGCAGCCCACAAGCGGGAGGGGCTGATACGCAGTATTTT. Protein: CASSPQAGGADTQYF.

This chain joins TRBV24-1 and TRBJ1-4, with 7 bases identical to TRBD1. Germline V CDR1 and CDR2: KGHDR, SFDVKD. This CDR3 has 11 residues. V lost 10 bases to trimming and J lost 5 bases; unmatched junction nucleotides: 0. The CDR3 protein is CATGQNEKLFF. In nucleotides, the CDR3 is TGTGCCACGGGACAGAATGAAAAACTGTTTTTT.

This sequence joins TRBV3-1 and TRBJ1-1; D gene unclear. CDR1 is LGHDT, CDR2 YNNKEL, per germline (reference sequence). The CDR3 consists of 15 residues. Trimming cost V 0 bases and J 2 bases, with 10 bases left between them. The CDR3 coding sequence is TGTGCCAGCAGCCAAGATTTAGACGGAAACACTGAAGCTTTCTTT. This sequence encodes CASSQDLDGNTEAFF.

This chain uses TRBV10-3 with TRBJ2-7, with no clear D. Germline CDR1 and CDR2: ENHRY and SYGVKD. The length of the CDR3 is 16 residues. The V and J ends lost 2 bases and 2 bases respectively, with 16 bases between them. In nucleotides, the CDR3 is TGTGCCATCAGTGAGGGGCCTGAAAGGAGAACCTACGAGCAGTACTTC. The encoded protein is CAISEGPERRTYEQYF.

About this clonotype: A much larger clone sits a single nucleotide away, making a read error possible. The chain combines TRBV11-2 with TRBJ2-3, with D perhaps TRBD2 (6 bases). Per germline, CDR1 SGHAT and CDR2 FQNNGV. This CDR3 contains 16 residues. The CDR3 DNA follows: TGTGCCAGCAGCTTCCTGCTAGCGCCGAGCACAGATACGCAGTGTTTT. Translated: CASSFLLAPSTDTQCF.

Points on this clonotype: One base away lies a much larger clone, so this may be a sequencing read error. The J gene is TRBJ2-7, the V gene TRBV20-1, with D hard to call. The CDR3 length is 12 residues. Germline V lookup: CDR1 DFQATT, CDR2 SNEGSKA (reference sequence). CDR3 sequence (DNA): TGCAGTGCTAAATTCAGGTCCTACGAGCGGTACTTC. It encodes CSAKFRSYERYF.

In the case of this clonotype: This may be a read error: a much more frequent sequence differs by one nucleotide. V is TRBV7-6 and J is TRBJ2-7; perhaps TRBD2 as D (6 bases). The CDR3 totals 14 residues. Germline CDR1 reads SGHVS; CDR2 reads FNYEAQ. The CDR3 reads CASRLVRDSDEQYF. DNA of the CDR3: TGTGCCAGCCGCTTAGTCAGGGACTCTGACGAGCAGTACTTC.

This chain joins TRBV27 and TRBJ2-3; TRBD2 might be the D (5 bases). CDR1 and CDR2 (germline): MNHEY, SMNVEV (reference sequence). Trimming shortened V by 0 bases and J by 14 bases, and 12 bases separated the two germline ends. This CDR3 is 12 amino acids long. Written as DNA, the CDR3 is TGTGCCAGCAGTTTATCGTTTGGGAGCTGGTATTTT. Protein: CASSLSFGSWYF.

Notes on this clonotype: This sequence may be a read error, since a much larger clone differs from it by one base. V is TRBV5-6 and J is TRBJ2-3; TRBD1 is a possible D gene (5 bases). The CDR3 is 15 residues long. Germline CDR1 is SGHDT and CDR2 is YYEEEE. CDR3: CASSLSPSNTGTQYF. In nucleotides, the CDR3 is TGTGCCAGCAGCTTATCCCCGTCGAACACAGGTACGCAGTATTTT.

This clonotype came up many times. The chain uses TRBV5-5 and TRBJ2-3, with TRBD2 as a possible D gene (6 bases). Trimming removed 1 base from V and 6 bases from J, with 27 bases in between. CDR1 and CDR2 from the germline V gene are SGHKS and YYEKEE (reference sequence). This CDR3 spans 19 amino acids. The chain's CDR3 is CASSLMGRMGGGAYDTQYF. Here the CDR3 DNA reads TGTGCCAGCAGCTTGATGGGCCGTATGGGAGGAGGGGCTTACGATACGCAGTATTTT.

For this clonotype: A clone one base away is much larger, so this may be a read error. The V gene is TRBV6-2 or TRBV6-3, the J gene TRBJ1-1, with a tentative D call TRBD1 (6 bases). The CDR3 covers 11 residues. The germline V and J ends were trimmed by 11 bases and 8 bases, with 15 bases remaining between them. CDR1 is MNHEY, CDR2 SVGEGT, per germline. CDR3 DNA: TGTGCCCGCGAACAGGGTATAGAAGCTTTCTTT. Translating gives CAREQGIEAFF.

The sample holds many counts of this clonotype. The chain carries TRBV28 and TRBJ2-1; 9 bases match TRBD2. This CDR3 has 15 residues. V was pared by 6 bases and J by 7 bases, with 10 bases of the junction left unmatched. The germline V gene has CDR1 MDHEN and CDR2 SYDVKM. This CDR3 is CASRPLTSGNNEQFF. The CDR3 coding sequence is TGTGCCAGCAGGCCTCTGACTAGCGGAAATAATGAGCAGTTCTTC.

This clonotype was seen ten or more times. The chain links TRBV29-1 to TRBJ2-2; the D is unclear. The CDR3 runs to 12 residues. With 6 bases removed from V and 5 bases from J, the gap between germline ends came to 10 bases. Germline V gives CDR1 SQVTM, CDR2 ANQGSEA. The CDR3 reads CSVWVVTGELFF. Written as DNA, the CDR3 is TGCAGCGTATGGGTCGTAACCGGGGAGCTGTTTTTT.

This clonotype was seen at least ten times. This sequence joins TRBV29-1 and TRBJ1-1, with D unresolved. The CDR3 has 12 residues. V was clipped by 3 bases and J by 1 base, with 6 bases between them. Germline-derived CDR1 and CDR2 are SQVTM and ANQGSEA. CDR3 protein: CSVDPGNTEAFF. The DNA for the CDR3 is TGCAGCGTTGATCCGGGGAACACTGAAGCTTTCTTT. The whole variable domain, remainder taken from reference TRBV29-1 and TRBJ1-1, is SAVISQKPSRDICQRGTSLTIQCQVDSQVTMMFWYRQQPGQSLTLIATANQGSEATYESGFVIDKFPISRPNLTFSTLTVSNMSPEDSSIYLCSVDPGNTEAFFGQGTRLTVV.